The rows below give T cell receptor beta chains drawn from one sample of a study of shared clonotypes between healthy human individuals. TCRdb's copy holds only in-frame clones and misses some; the assay was immunoSEQ multiplex PCR. Of roughly 2.2 million clones in the sample, approximately 95% are singletons; the top ten hold 0.3% to 0.4%. Sequenced material: naive CD4+ T cells from PBMCs. The receptors come from a man aged 18 to 30 in good health. Some clones in this sample may be carry-over from other donors' samples. CDR3s include the opening cysteine and the closing phenylalanine or tryptophan. D genes are given only for firm matches. Only part of the rows carry a size: once, few, many, or a class if the clone is expanded.

J	D	V	size	CDR3	DNA
TRBJ1-5	-	TRBV7-9	-	CASSLESGQPQHF	TGTGCCAGCAGCTTAGAAAGCGGTCAGCCCCAGCATTTT
TRBJ2-2	-	TRBV11-2	-	CASSLMWPAPNTGELFF	TGTGCCAGCAGCTTAATGTGGCCGGCCCCGAACACCGGGGAGCTGTTTTTT
TRBJ1-5	TRBD1	TRBV19	-	CASTHRPGQEQPQHF	TGTGCCAGTACCCATCGGCCGGGACAGGAACAGCCCCAGCATTTT
TRBJ1-5	-	TRBV28	-	CASNIFGTQDQPQHF	TGTGCCAGCAACATCTTCGGGACTCAGGATCAGCCCCAGCATTTT
TRBJ2-3	-	TRBV28	-	CASSPQGSTDTQYF	TGTGCCAGCAGTCCCCAGGGGTCCACAGATACGCAGTATTTT
TRBJ2-3	-	TRBV5-8	once	CASSAYRDIQEDTQYF	TGTGCCAGCAGCGCTTACCGGGACATCCAGGAAGATACGCAGTATTTT
TRBJ2-6	-	TRBV7-9	-	CASSLVPSSGANVLTF	TGTGCCAGCAGCTTGGTACCGAGCTCTGGGGCCAACGTCCTGACTTTC
TRBJ2-7	TRBD1	TRBV28	-	CASSFAGTGVREQYF	TGTGCCAGCAGTTTTGCTGGGACAGGAGTGAGGGAGCAGTACTTC
TRBJ2-1	TRBD2	TRBV5-1	-	CASRPPLAGGEDEQFF	TGCGCCAGCAGACCGCCCCTCGCGGGAGGTGAGGATGAGCAGTTCTTC
TRBJ2-2	-	TRBV5-1	-	CASSLRGDTGELFF	TGCGCCAGCAGCTTGAGGGGAGACACCGGGGAGCTGTTTTTT
TRBJ2-3	-	TRBV29-1	-	CSVGRTSTDTQYF	TGCAGCGTTGGCCGAACTAGCACAGATACGCAGTATTTT
TRBJ2-7	-	TRBV18	-	CASSLSYEQYF	TGTGCCAGCTCACTAAGCTACGAGCAGTACTTC
TRBJ2-1	-	TRBV18	-	CASSPLGGNNEQFF	TGTGCCAGCTCACCACTGGGGGGTAACAATGAGCAGTTCTTC
TRBJ1-1	-	TRBV4-3	-	CASSPLSGTGNTEAFF	TGCGCCAGCAGCCCCTTGTCAGGGACGGGAAACACTGAAGCTTTCTTT
TRBJ1-1	-	TRBV14	-	CASSQDAGTMNTEAFF	TGTGCCAGCAGCCAAGATGCCGGGACAATGAACACTGAAGCTTTCTTT
TRBJ1-2	-	TRBV28	few	CASSRRGPGYTF	TGTGCCAGCAGTCGAAGGGGCCCTGGCTACACCTTC
TRBJ2-3	TRBD2	TRBV2	-	CASPMGLADRFTDTQYF	TGTGCCAGCCCCATGGGACTAGCGGATCGGTTCACAGATACGCAGTATTTT
TRBJ2-2	TRBD1	TRBV30	-	CAWRGQGGFGELFF	TGTGCCTGGAGAGGACAGGGGGGATTTGGGGAGCTGTTTTTT
TRBJ1-1	-	TRBV18	-	CASSPMGREAFF	TGTGCCAGCTCACCAATGGGGAGGGAAGCTTTCTTT
TRBJ1-4	-	TRBV7-2	-	CASSLVGGRANEKLFF	TGTGCCAGCAGCTTAGTGGGGGGCAGGGCTAATGAAAAACTGTTTTTT
TRBJ2-1	-	TRBV5-1	-	CASSSLGDSGTGYNEQFF	TGCGCCAGCAGCTCTCTGGGCGATAGCGGTACAGGGTACAATGAGCAGTTCTTC
TRBJ1-4	TRBD1	TRBV28	once	CASSLGQVSTNEKLFF	TGTGCCAGCAGTTTAGGACAGGTTTCTACTAATGAAAAACTGTTTTTT
TRBJ2-5	-	TRBV6-5	-	CASSYLPATGVETQYF	TGTGCCAGCAGTTACTTGCCTGCAACTGGTGTAGAGACCCAGTACTTC
TRBJ1-1	-	TRBV19	-	CASISQSLTEAFF	TGTGCCAGTATATCGCAGTCTCTCACTGAAGCTTTCTTT
TRBJ1-5	-	TRBV5-4	-	CASSSGPGAKHF	TGTGCCAGCAGCTCGGGCCCCGGGGCCAAGCATTTT
TRBJ2-1	TRBD2	TRBV5-1	once	CASSSAPGTSGPNEQFF	TGCGCCAGCAGCTCTGCCCCGGGGACTAGCGGTCCCAATGAGCAGTTCTTC
TRBJ2-6	-	TRBV18	-	CASSPQGLGANVLTF	TGTGCCAGCTCACCACAGGGACTTGGGGCCAACGTCCTGACTTTC
TRBJ1-6	-	TRBV30	-	CAWSVEDNSPLHF	TGTGCCTGGAGTGTGGAAGATAATTCACCCCTCCACTTT